The 13 T cell receptor beta chains below all came from one sample that was sequenced in a study of control samples from healthy donors and cancer patients. Profiled with immunoSEQ multiplex PCR; TCRdb holds only in-frame clones, not every one. Of about 120,000 clones in the sample, around nine tenths are singletons; the top ten hold 12%. Sequencing was performed on blood. These receptors originate from a young man in good health.

The chain is built from TRBV2 and TRBJ2-3; 9 nucleotides match TRBD2. Unmatched junction bases numbered 12, after V lost 2 bases and J lost 3 bases. Germline-derived CDR1 and CDR2 are SNHLY and FYNNEI. CDR3 length: 18 amino acids. CDR3 region: CASSERSMPSGITDTQYF. CDR3 bases: TGTGCCAGCAGTGAACGAAGCATGCCTAGCGGGATTACAGATACGCAGTATTTT.

This rearrangement joins TRBV5-6 to TRBJ1-1; unclear D gene. V lost 3 bases to trimming and J lost 6 bases, with 15 bases between them. The CDR3 runs to 14 residues. Per the germline V gene, CDR1 is SGHDT and CDR2 is YYEEEE. The CDR3 loop is CASSSLARGAEAFF. CDR3 sequence (DNA): TGTGCCAGCAGCTCCCTGGCTCGAGGAGCTGAAGCTTTCTTT.

The CDR3 region has the DNA TGTGCCAGCAGCTTACTAGCGTCGGTCTACAATGAGCAGTTCTTC. This translates into CASSLLASVYNEQFF. This chain connects TRBV7-3 to TRBJ2-1, with D possibly being TRBD2 (6 bases). Germline-derived CDR1 and CDR2 are SGHTA and FQGTGA. V was clipped by 2 bases and J by 3 bases, with 11 bases between them. The CDR3 loop spans 15 amino acids.

The table lists this clone with a count of one. CDR3 bases: TGTGCCAGCAGACAGGGAGCACAAGAGACCCAGTACTTC. Its protein product is CASRQGAQETQYF. The gene calls are TRBV25-1 and TRBJ2-5; D might be TRBD1 (6 bases). The germline CDR1 and CDR2 sequences are MGHDK and SYGVNS. This CDR3 comprises 13 residues. The V end lost 6 bases, the J end lost 2 bases, and 10 bases lay between the germline ends.

This clone was seen only a few times. The sample has other DNA sequences that encode this CDR3 too. The chain is built from TRBV6-4 and TRBJ1-1; D unclear. The CDR3 spans 14 residues. V lost 0 bases and J 4 bases, leaving 9 bases between the germline ends. Germline assignment: CDR1 MRHNA and CDR2 SNTAGT. The CDR3 DNA sequence: TGTGCCAGCAGTGACTCGAGCCGGGGCACTGAAGCTTTCTTT. Protein: CASSDSSRGTEAFF.

This chain uses TRBV9 with TRBJ2-5; TRBD2 matches 7 bases. CDR1 is SGDLS, CDR2 YYNGEE, per germline. This CDR3 comprises 13 residues. V shed 4 bases and J 5 bases; nucleotides not matched to a gene: 5. CDR3 bases: TGTGCCAGCAGCCTAAGCGGGATGGAGACCCAGTACTTC. It yields the protein CASSLSGMETQYF.

The V gene is TRBV5-1, the J gene TRBJ2-3; D may be TRBD1 or TRBD2 (6 bases each). V was clipped by 4 bases and J by 2 bases, with 17 bases between them. CDR3 length: 16 residues. Germline CDR1 is SGHRS and CDR2 is YFSETQ. This CDR3 reads CASSGGGTQYTDTQYF. CDR3 DNA: TGCGCCAGCAGCGGTGGGGGGACACAGTACACAGATACGCAGTATTTT.

The CDR3 DNA reads TGTGCGGGGGGAGGTAGTTCGGGCTACGAGCAGTACTTC. This gives the protein CAGGGSSGYEQYF. This chain uses TRBV2 with TRBJ2-7, with D possibly being TRBD2 (6 bases). The CDR3 is made up of 13 amino acids. Germline V CDR1 and CDR2: SNHLY, FYNNEI.

The chain combines TRBV7-2 with TRBJ2-2; D unresolved. The germline V gene encodes CDR1 SGHTA and CDR2 FQGNSA. The CDR3 length is 15 residues. V was pared by 0 bases and J by 1 base, with 6 bases between. The CDR3 DNA reads as TGTGCCAGCAGCTTAGCACGGATGAACACCGGGGAGCTGTTTTTT. It specifies CASSLARMNTGELFF.

The chain's CDR3 is CASSVGVGGNTIYF. Written as DNA, the CDR3 is TGTGCCAGCAGCGTAGGAGTAGGTGGAAACACCATATATTTT. V gene TRBV9 combines with J gene TRBJ1-3; D is undetermined. The germline CDR1 and CDR2 sequences are SGDLS and YYNGEE. The CDR3 extends over 14 amino acids. V lost 0 bases to trimming and J lost 3 bases, with 7 bases between them. The variable domain in full, with the rest retrieved from reference TRBV9 and TRBJ1-3, is DSGVTQTPKHLITATGQRVTLRCSPRSGDLSVYWYQQSLDQGLQFLIQYYNGEERAKGNILERFSAQQFPDLHSELNLSSLELGDSALYFCASSVGVGGNTIYFGEGSWLTVV.

As DNA, the CDR3 is TGTGCCATCAGTGACCGGGACAGGGGCAACTATGGCTACACCTTC. Protein: CAISDRDRGNYGYTF. V and J are TRBV10-3 and TRBJ1-2; TRBD1 matches 10 bases. V was clipped by 3 bases and J by 2 bases; unmatched bases: 3. This CDR3 contains 15 residues. CDR1 is ENHRY, CDR2 SYGVKD, per germline.

The genes are TRBV12-3 or TRBV12-4 and TRBJ2-1; D perhaps matches TRBD2 (6 bases). Trimming left V 0 bases short and J 7 bases short, with 7 bases between. This CDR3 is built from 13 residues. The CDR3 protein is CASSLAAGNEQFF. The CDR3, as DNA: TGTGCCAGCAGTTTAGCTGCGGGGAATGAGCAGTTCTTC.

The chain uses TRBV11-2 and TRBJ2-6; D remains unclear. This CDR3 comprises 13 residues. Germline assignment: CDR1 SGHAT and CDR2 FQNNGV. V gave up 5 bases and J gave up 4 bases, with 6 bases separating them. CDR3 coding DNA: TGTGCCAGCAGCCCCGCCGGGGCCAACGTCCTGACTTTC. Protein product: CASSPAGANVLTF. Full variable domain (rest looked up from reference TRBV11-2 and TRBJ2-6): EAGVAQSPRYKIIEKRQSVAFWCNPISGHATLYWYQQILGQGPKLLIQFQNNGVVDDSQLPKDRFSAERLKGVDSTLKIQPAKLEDSAVYLCASSPAGANVLTFGAGSRLTVL.